A single sample gave rise to the 20 T cell receptor beta chains below, sequenced in a study of CD8 T cells in ankylosing spondylitis. TCRdb processed the 5' RACE reads anew with MiXCR; each CDR3 protein has one entry. The data hold about 270,000 distinct CDR3 sequences, with approximately 30% observed a single time. What was sequenced was blood, either unsorted or a sorted T cell fraction (not recorded which). The receptors stem from a male donor with ankylosing spondylitis or in good health (not recorded which).

The genes are TRBV6-4 and TRBJ2-3; 9 nucleotides align to TRBD2. Germline V gene sequence: CDR1 MRHNA, CDR2 SNTAGT. Trimming removed 2 bases from V and 0 bases from J; junction bases left unmatched: 3. The CDR3 length is 16 residues. The CDR3, as DNA: TGTGCCAGCAGTGACAAAGCGGGGGGAAGCACAGATACGCAGTATTTT. Its protein product is CASSDKAGGSTDTQYF.

The J gene is TRBJ2-1, the V gene TRBV12-3 or TRBV12-4; D possibly corresponds to TRBD2 (7 bases). This CDR3 region has 15 residues. V shed 10 bases and J shed 0 bases, with 16 bases lying between them. The CDR3 region is CANREGRSSYNEQFF. The CDR3 nucleotides are TGTGCCAACAGGGAGGGACGGAGCTCCTACAATGAGCAGTTCTTC.

The CDR3 loop is CASSLGTRVTDTQYF. In nucleotides, the CDR3 is TGCGCCAGCAGCCTCGGGACTAGAGTAACAGATACGCAGTATTTT. This chain links TRBV5-1 with TRBJ2-3; 8 nucleotides align to TRBD2. V gave up 4 bases and J gave up 3 bases; unmatched junction bases: 7. Germline lookup yields CDR1 SGHRS and CDR2 YFSETQ. The CDR3 spans 15 residues.

The V call is TRBV20-1, the J call TRBJ2-7, with 9 bases fitting TRBD2. Germline V gene sequence: CDR1 DFQATT, CDR2 SNEGSKA (reference sequence). This CDR3 spans 14 amino acids. With 6 bases clipped from V and 3 bases from J, the junction kept 9 bases outside the gene matches. The CDR3 nucleotides read TGCAGTGCCTCTCGCCTAGCGGGGAACTACGAGCAGTACTTC. It yields the protein CSASRLAGNYEQYF.

This clonotype was counted a single time. This chain uses TRBV5-6 with TRBJ2-7; 7 bases are a match to TRBD1. The CDR3 length is 13 residues. The J segment lost 5 bases and the V segment lost 2 bases, leaving 4 bases of the junction unmatched. In germline, CDR1 is SGHDT, CDR2 YYEEEE. The CDR3 spells CASSFDRAHEQYF. The DNA for the CDR3 is TGTGCCAGCAGCTTCGACAGGGCCCACGAGCAGTACTTC.

The rearrangement joins TRBV5-1 to TRBJ2-2, with D uncertain. The CDR3 length is 16 residues. Trimming stripped 4 bases from V and 0 bases from J, with 13 bases between. Germline loops: CDR1 SGHRS, CDR2 YFSETQ. CDR3 sequence reads: CASSPRRASNTGELFF. The CDR3 nucleotides are TGCGCCAGCAGCCCCCGCCGGGCATCGAACACCGGGGAGCTGTTTTTT.

The gene calls are TRBV5-5 and TRBJ2-2; tentatively, D is TRBD2 (7 bases). Deletions cut 0 bases from V and 2 bases from J, with 14 bases between. The CDR3 has 17 amino acids. Germline CDR1 SGHKS, CDR2 YYEKEE (reference sequence). As DNA, the CDR3 is TGTGCCAGCAGCTTGGCCGTCGGGGGGCCCAACACCGGGGAGCTGTTTTTT. This translates into CASSLAVGGPNTGELFF.

This clonotype appeared a few times. The J gene is TRBJ2-7, the V gene TRBV20-1; D tentatively fits TRBD1 or TRBD2 (5 bases each). V was trimmed by 6 bases and J by 2 bases, leaving 14 bases between them. There are 13 residues in the CDR3. In germline, CDR1 is DFQATT, CDR2 SNEGSKA (reference sequence). CDR3 amino acids: CSATRGATYEQYF. Written as DNA, the CDR3 is TGCAGTGCCACTAGGGGAGCTACCTACGAGCAGTACTTC.

This clonotype was detected only once. This chain connects TRBV5-1 to TRBJ2-7; 10 bases are shared with TRBD1. The CDR3 sequence is 15 residues long. J gave up 6 bases and V 6 bases, and 12 bases lay outside the gene matches. CDR1 is SGHRS and CDR2 is YFSETQ in the germline V gene. CDR3 bases: TGCGCCAGCACCCACCGGGACAGGGGACCTAGCGAGCAGTACTTC. Residues: CASTHRDRGPSEQYF.

This clonotype was counted many times. The V and J genes are TRBV12-3 or TRBV12-4 and TRBJ1-1, with D uncertain. The CDR3 extends over 13 amino acids. Trimming took 5 bases from V and 1 from J, leaving 8 bases between them. The CDR3 DNA is TGTGCCAGCAGTACCGACAAGAACACTGAAGCTTTCTTT. Translation gives CASSTDKNTEAFF.

The rearrangement joins TRBV5-5 to TRBJ2-3; D tentatively reads TRBD1 or TRBD2 (5 bases each). CDR3 length equals 16 residues. V lost 4 bases and J lost 0, with 15 bases in between. CDR1 and CDR2 (germline): SGHKS, YYEKEE (reference sequence). For the CDR3, the DNA is TGTGCCAGCAGCGGGACGGTGGGGCAAAGCACAGATACGCAGTATTTT. Encoded protein: CASSGTVGQSTDTQYF.

The table lists this clonotype with a few counts. The chain carries TRBV12-3 or TRBV12-4 and TRBJ2-7; D ambiguous. V dropped 5 bases and J dropped 1 base, with 3 bases sitting between them. This CDR3 comprises 11 residues. CDR3 nucleotides: TGTGCCAGCAGTAAGTCCTACGAGCAGTACTTC. It yields the protein CASSKSYEQYF.

This clonotype occurred a few times. The chain employs TRBV20-1 and TRBJ2-3; D is possibly TRBD1 (5 bases). Trimming shortened V by 7 bases and J by 5 bases, and 16 bases separated the two germline ends. The CDR3 is 13 amino acids. Germline lookup yields CDR1 DFQATT and CDR2 SNEGSKA (reference sequence). The CDR3 is CSVTGPQGDTQYF. DNA for the CDR3: TGCAGTGTTACCGGGCCTCAGGGAGATACGCAGTATTTT.

CDR3 amino acids: CASSLMAGNTEAFF. As DNA, the CDR3 is TGCGCCAGCAGCTTAATGGCAGGGAACACTGAAGCTTTCTTT. The chain uses TRBV5-1 and TRBJ1-1, with no clear D. Germline V gene lookup returns CDR1 SGHRS and CDR2 YFSETQ. Trimming removed 2 bases from V and 1 base from J, with 9 bases in between. This CDR3 is built from 14 residues.

The chain joins TRBV12-3 or TRBV12-4 to TRBJ2-1; D might be TRBD2 (5 bases). The V end was cut by 11 bases, the J end by 8 bases, with 19 bases between. CDR3 size: 13 residues. In nucleotides, the CDR3 is TGTGCCCAATCCGATTCTGGGAGCGATGAGCAGTTCTTC. This codes for CAQSDSGSDEQFF.

This clonotype was recorded a few times. The chain carries TRBV12-3 or TRBV12-4 and TRBJ2-3; 12 nucleotides line up with TRBD2. V lost 7 bases, J lost 4 bases, and 3 bases stayed unmatched. The CDR3 has 14 residues. The CDR3 nucleotides read TGTGCCAGCACCCCTAGCGGGGGGGCAGATACGCAGTATTTT. Protein sequence: CASTPSGGADTQYF.

This clonotype was detected only a few times. The chain employs TRBV20-1 and TRBJ2-7; D possibly corresponds to TRBD1 (6 bases). Germline V CDR1 and CDR2: DFQATT, SNEGSKA (reference sequence). This CDR3 is 14 amino acids long. Trimming took off 6 bases at V and 0 bases at J, with 15 bases between the two ends. For the CDR3, the DNA is TGCAGTGCCAACACAGGGTTTGGCTCCTACGAGCAGTACTTC. It translates to CSANTGFGSYEQYF.

In this sample, this clonotype turned up a few times. The genes are TRBV6-5 and TRBJ2-3, with D possibly matching TRBD2 (6 bases). The ends were cut back, 4 bases at V and 4 bases at J, with 12 bases in the middle. Germline CDR1 is MNHEY and CDR2 is SVGAGI. This CDR3 contains 14 residues. CDR3 DNA: TGTGCCAGCAGTTCCTCGGGGGTACCAGATACGCAGTATTTT. This sequence encodes CASSSSGVPDTQYF.

This clonotype occurred a few times. J is TRBJ1-1 and V is TRBV25-1; D is possibly TRBD1 (5 bases). CDR3 length equals 12 residues. The germline V and J ends were trimmed by 2 bases and 7 bases, with 8 bases remaining between them. Per the germline V gene, CDR1 is MGHDK and CDR2 is SYGVNS. The CDR3 is CASSEGRDEAFF. The CDR3 nucleotides read TGTGCCAGCAGTGAAGGCAGGGATGAAGCTTTCTTT. Variable domain in full (rest from reference TRBV25-1 and TRBJ1-1): EADIYQTPRYLVIGTGKKITLECSQTMGHDKMYWYQQDPGMELHLIHYSYGVNSTEKGDLSSESTVSRIRTEHFPLTLESARPSHTSQYLCASSEGRDEAFFGQGTRLTVV.

A few counts support this clonotype. The V call is TRBV20-1, the J call TRBJ2-5; a weak D match, TRBD1 (5 bases). The germline V and J ends were trimmed by 0 bases and 5 bases, with 13 bases remaining between them. Germline V gene lookup returns CDR1 DFQATT and CDR2 SNEGSKA (reference sequence). The CDR3 contains 14 residues. CDR3 region: CSAREPGIRETQYF. The DNA of the CDR3 is TGCAGTGCTAGAGAGCCAGGGATTCGGGAGACCCAGTACTTC.